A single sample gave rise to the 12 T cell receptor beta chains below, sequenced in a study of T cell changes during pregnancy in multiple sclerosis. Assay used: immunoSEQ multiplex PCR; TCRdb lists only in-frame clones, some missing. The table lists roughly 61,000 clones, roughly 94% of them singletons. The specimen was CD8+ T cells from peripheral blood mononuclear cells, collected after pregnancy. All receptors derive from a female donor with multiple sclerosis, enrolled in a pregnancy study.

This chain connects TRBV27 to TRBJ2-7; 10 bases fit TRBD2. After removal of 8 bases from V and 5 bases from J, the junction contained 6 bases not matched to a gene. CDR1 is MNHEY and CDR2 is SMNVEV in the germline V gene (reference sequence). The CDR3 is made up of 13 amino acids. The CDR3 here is CASGLAGAHEQYF. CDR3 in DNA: TGTGCCAGCGGGCTAGCGGGAGCCCACGAGCAGTACTTC.

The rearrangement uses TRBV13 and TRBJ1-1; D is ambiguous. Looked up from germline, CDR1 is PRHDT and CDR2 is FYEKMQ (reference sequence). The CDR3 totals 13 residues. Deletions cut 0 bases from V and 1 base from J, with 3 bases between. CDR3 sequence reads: CASSLGGNTEAFF. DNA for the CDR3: TGTGCCAGCAGCTTAGGCGGGAACACTGAAGCTTTCTTT.

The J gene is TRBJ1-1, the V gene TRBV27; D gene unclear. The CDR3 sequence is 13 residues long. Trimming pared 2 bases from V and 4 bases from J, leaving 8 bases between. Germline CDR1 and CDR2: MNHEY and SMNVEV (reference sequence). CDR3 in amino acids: CASSLQGLTEAFF. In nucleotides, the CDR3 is TGTGCCAGCAGTTTACAAGGACTCACTGAAGCTTTCTTT.

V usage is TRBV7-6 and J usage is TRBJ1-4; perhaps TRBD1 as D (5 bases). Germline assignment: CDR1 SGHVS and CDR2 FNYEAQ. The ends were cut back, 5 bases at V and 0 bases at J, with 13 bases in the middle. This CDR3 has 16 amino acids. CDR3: CASSQAGGATNEKLFF. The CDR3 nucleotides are TGTGCCAGCAGCCAGGCGGGGGGTGCAACTAATGAAAAACTGTTTTTT.

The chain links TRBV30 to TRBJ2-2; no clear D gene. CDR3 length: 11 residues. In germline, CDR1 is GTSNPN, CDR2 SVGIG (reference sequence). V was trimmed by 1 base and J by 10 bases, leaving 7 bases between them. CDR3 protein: CAWSAVLELFF. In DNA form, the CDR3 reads TGTGCCTGGAGTGCGGTCCTGGAGCTGTTTTTT.

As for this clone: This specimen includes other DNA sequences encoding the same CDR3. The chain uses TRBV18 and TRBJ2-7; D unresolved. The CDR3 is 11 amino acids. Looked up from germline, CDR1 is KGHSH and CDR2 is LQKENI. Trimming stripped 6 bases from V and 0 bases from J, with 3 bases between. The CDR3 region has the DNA TGTGCCAGCTCCAGCTCCTACGAGCAGTACTTC. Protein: CASSSSYEQYF.

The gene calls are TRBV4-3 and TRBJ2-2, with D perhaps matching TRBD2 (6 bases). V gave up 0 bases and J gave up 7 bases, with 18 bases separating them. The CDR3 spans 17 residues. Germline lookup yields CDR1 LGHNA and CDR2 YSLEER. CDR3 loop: CASSQDLSTLRGGELFF. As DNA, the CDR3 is TGCGCCAGCAGCCAAGATCTCTCTACTTTGCGGGGCGGGGAGCTGTTTTTT.

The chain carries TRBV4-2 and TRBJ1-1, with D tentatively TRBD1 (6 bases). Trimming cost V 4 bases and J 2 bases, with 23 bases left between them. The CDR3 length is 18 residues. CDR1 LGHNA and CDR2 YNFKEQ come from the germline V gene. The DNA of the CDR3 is TGTGCCAGCAGCCCCTTCAACCTGCTCGGGGGGCCAAACACTGAAGCTTTCTTT. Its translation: CASSPFNLLGGPNTEAFF.

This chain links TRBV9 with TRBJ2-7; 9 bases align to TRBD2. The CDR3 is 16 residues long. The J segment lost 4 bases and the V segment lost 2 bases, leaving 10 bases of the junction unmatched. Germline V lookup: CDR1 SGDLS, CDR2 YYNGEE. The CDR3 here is CASSVLENSGGYEQYF. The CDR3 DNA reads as TGTGCCAGCAGCGTGCTCGAAAATAGCGGGGGATACGAGCAGTACTTC.

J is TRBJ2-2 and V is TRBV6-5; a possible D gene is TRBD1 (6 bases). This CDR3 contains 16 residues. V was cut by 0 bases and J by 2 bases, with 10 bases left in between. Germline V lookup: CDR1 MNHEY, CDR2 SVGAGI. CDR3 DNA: TGTGCCAGCAGTTACTCGATGGGGGCTAACACCGGGGAGCTGTTTTTT. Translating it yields CASSYSMGANTGELFF.

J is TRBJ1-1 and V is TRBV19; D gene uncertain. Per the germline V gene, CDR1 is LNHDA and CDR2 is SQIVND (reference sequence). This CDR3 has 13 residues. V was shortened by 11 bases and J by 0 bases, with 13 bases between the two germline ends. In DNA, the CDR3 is TGTGCCGCGCGCCACGGAGTGAACACTGAAGCTTTCTTT. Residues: CAARHGVNTEAFF.

CDR3 nucleotide sequence: TGTGCCAGCAGTCCTGGTAGCTACGAGCAGTACTTC. Protein sequence: CASSPGSYEQYF. The chain combines TRBV27 with TRBJ2-7; D ambiguous. Trimming removed 5 bases from V and 3 bases from J, with 8 bases in between. This CDR3 is built from 12 residues. Germline assignment: CDR1 MNHEY and CDR2 SMNVEV (reference sequence).